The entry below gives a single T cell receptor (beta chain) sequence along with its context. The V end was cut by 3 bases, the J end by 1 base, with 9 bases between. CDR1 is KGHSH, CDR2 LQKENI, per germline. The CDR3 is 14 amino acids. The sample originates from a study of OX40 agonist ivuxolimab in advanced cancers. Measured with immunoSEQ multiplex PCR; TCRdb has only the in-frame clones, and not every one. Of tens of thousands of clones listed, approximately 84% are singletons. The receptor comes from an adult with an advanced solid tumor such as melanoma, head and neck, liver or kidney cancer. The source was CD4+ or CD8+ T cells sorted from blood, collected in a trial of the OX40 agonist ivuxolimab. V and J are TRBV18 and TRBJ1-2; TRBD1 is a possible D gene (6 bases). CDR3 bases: TGTGCCAGCTCACCTCAGGGGATTAACTATGGCTACACCTTC. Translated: CASSPQGINYGYTF. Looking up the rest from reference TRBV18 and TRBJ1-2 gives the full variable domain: NAGVMQNPRHLVRRRGQEARLRCSPMKGHSHVYWYRQLPEEGLKFMVYLQKENIIDESGMPKERFSAEFPKEGPSILRIQQVVRGDSAAYFCASSPQGINYGYTFGSGTRLTVV.